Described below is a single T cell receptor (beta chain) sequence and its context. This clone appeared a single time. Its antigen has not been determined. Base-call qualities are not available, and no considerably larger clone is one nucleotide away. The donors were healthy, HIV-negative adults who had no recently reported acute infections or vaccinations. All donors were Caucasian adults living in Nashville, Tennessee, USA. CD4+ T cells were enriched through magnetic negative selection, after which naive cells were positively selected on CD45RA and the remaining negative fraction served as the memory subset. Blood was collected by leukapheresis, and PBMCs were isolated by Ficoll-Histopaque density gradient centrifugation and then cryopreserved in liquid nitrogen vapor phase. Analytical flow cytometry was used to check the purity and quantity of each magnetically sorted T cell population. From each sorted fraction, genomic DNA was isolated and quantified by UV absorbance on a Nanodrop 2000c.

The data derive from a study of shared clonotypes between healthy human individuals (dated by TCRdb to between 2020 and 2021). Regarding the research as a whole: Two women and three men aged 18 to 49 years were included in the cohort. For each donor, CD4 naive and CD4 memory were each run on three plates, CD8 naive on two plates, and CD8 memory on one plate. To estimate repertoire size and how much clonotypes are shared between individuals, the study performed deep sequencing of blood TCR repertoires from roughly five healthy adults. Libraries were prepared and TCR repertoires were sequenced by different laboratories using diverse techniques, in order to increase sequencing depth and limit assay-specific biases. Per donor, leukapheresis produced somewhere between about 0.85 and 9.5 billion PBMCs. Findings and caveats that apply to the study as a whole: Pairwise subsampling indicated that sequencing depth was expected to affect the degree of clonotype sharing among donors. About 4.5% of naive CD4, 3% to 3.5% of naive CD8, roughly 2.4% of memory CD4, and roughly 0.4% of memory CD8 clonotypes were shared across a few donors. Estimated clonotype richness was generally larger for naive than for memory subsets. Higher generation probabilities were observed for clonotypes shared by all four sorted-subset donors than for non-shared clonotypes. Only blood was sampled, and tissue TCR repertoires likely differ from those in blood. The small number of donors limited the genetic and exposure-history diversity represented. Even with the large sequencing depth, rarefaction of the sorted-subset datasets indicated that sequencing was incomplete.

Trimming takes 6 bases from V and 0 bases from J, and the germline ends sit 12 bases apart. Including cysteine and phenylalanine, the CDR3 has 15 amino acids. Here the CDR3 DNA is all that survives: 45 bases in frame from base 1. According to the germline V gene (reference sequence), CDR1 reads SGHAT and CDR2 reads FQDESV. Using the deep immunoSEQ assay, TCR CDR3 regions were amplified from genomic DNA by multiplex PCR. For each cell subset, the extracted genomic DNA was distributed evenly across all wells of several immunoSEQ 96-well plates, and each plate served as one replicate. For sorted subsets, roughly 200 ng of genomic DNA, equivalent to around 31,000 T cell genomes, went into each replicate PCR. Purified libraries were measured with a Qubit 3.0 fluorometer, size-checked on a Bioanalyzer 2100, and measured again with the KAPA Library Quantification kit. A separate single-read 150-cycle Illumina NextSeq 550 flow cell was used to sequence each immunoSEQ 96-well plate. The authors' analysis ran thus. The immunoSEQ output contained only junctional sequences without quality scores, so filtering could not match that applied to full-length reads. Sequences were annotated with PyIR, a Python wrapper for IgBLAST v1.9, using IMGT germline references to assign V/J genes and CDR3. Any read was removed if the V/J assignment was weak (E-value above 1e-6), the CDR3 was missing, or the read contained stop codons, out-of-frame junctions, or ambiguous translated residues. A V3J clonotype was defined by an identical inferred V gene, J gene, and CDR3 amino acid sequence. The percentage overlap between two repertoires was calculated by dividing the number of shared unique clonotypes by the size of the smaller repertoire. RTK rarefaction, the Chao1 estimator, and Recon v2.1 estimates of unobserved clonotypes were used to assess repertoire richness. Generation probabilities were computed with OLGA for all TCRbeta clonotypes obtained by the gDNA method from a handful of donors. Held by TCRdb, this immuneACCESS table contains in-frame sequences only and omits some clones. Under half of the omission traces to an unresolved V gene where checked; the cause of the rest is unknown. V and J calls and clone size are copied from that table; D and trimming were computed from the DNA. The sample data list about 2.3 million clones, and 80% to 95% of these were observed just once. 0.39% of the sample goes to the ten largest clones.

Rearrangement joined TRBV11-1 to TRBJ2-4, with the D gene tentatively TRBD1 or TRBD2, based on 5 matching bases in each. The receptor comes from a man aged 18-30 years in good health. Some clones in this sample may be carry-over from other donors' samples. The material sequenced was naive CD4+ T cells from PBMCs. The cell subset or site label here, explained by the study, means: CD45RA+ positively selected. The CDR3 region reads CASSLGRVAKNIQYF. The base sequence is TGTGCCAGCAGTTTGGGACGGGTAGCCAAAAACATTCAGTACTTC.